This entry lists 22 T cell receptor beta chains sequenced from one sample in a study of radiotherapy plus CTLA-4 blockade in lung cancer. The protocol was immunoSEQ multiplex PCR, while the TCRdb copy is restricted to in-frame clones and leaves out a portion. This sample yields about 85,000 clones, of which 86% are seen a single time; just over 2% belongs to the top ten. The sample was peripheral blood, taken from a patient treated with radiotherapy plus ipilimumab. These receptors were collected from a human donor with non-small cell lung cancer who had a partial response to radiotherapy plus ipilimumab.

This rearrangement joins TRBV7-8 to TRBJ2-3, with 9 nucleotides matching TRBD2. Per germline, CDR1 SGHVS and CDR2 FQNEAQ. The junction had 6 bases not matched to a gene; V was cut back by 5 bases and J by 3 bases. This CDR3 is built from 15 residues. CDR3 residues: CASSGAGGRTDTQYF. For the CDR3, the DNA is TGTGCCAGCAGCGGCGCGGGAGGGAGGACAGATACGCAGTATTTT. Full variable domain (outside the CDR3, taken from reference TRBV7-8 and TRBJ2-3): GAGVSQSPRYKVAKRGQDVALRCDPISGHVSLFWYQQALGQGPEFLTYFQNEAQLDKSGLPSDRFFAERPEGSVSTLKIQRTQQEDSAVYLCASSGAGGRTDTQYFGPGTRLTVL.

V is TRBV5-4 and J is TRBJ2-7, with unresolved D. V lost 0 bases, J lost 5 bases, and 9 bases lay in between. CDR3 length: 13 residues. Germline CDR1 and CDR2: SGHNT and YYREEE (reference sequence). The CDR3: CASSLAPQDEQYF. The CDR3 DNA reads as TGTGCCAGCAGCTTGGCTCCGCAGGACGAGCAGTACTTC. The full variable domain, in which reference TRBV5-4 and TRBJ2-7 provide the parts outside the CDR3, is ETGVTQSPTHLIKTRGQQVTLRCSSQSGHNTVSWYQQALGQGPQFIFQYYREEENGRGNFPPRFSGLQFPNYSSELNVNALELDDSALYLCASSLAPQDEQYFGPGTRLTVT.

The chain links TRBV5-4 to TRBJ2-7; TRBD2 is a possible D gene (7 bases). Germline CDR1 and CDR2: SGHNT and YYREEE (reference sequence). The ends were cut back, 2 bases at V and 0 bases at J, with 12 bases in the middle. The CDR3 sequence is 15 residues long. The CDR3 region has the DNA TGTGCCAGCAGCTTTGGGGGGGCCACCTCCTACGAGCAGTACTTC. It yields the protein CASSFGGATSYEQYF.

V usage is TRBV5-1 and J usage is TRBJ2-1, with a weak D call TRBD2 (5 bases). CDR3 length: 15 residues. V lost 0 bases to trimming and J lost 7 bases, with 14 bases between them. The V gene's germline CDR1 is SGHRS and CDR2 YFSETQ. The CDR3 region has the DNA TGCGCCAGCAGCTTGGCGGGTAGAGGGCTAAATGAGCAGTTCTTC. Translating gives CASSLAGRGLNEQFF.

The V gene is TRBV28, the J gene TRBJ2-2; D possibly corresponds to TRBD1 (6 bases). The CDR3 is 17 amino acids. The germline gives CDR1 MDHEN, CDR2 SYDVKM. Trimming took 6 bases from V and 5 from J, leaving 22 bases between them. The CDR3 protein is CASRTALGGLGTGELFF. Written as DNA, the CDR3 is TGTGCCAGCAGAACTGCTCTAGGGGGTCTGGGGACCGGGGAGCTGTTTTTT.

This clone was observed a handful of times. The rearrangement uses TRBV14 and TRBJ1-1; D ambiguous. CDR1 is SGHDN, CDR2 FVKESK, per germline. The V and J ends lost 1 base and 5 bases respectively, with 8 bases between them. There are 13 residues in the CDR3. CDR3 sequence (DNA): TGTGCCAGCAGCCAAGGCAGGTTAACTGAAGCTTTCTTT. Its translation: CASSQGRLTEAFF.

V is TRBV19 and J is TRBJ1-5, with 7 bases that match TRBD1. J was trimmed by 7 bases and V by 11 bases; bases with no gene match: 17. Germline CDR1 LNHDA, CDR2 SQIVND (reference sequence). The CDR3 is made up of 15 amino acids. The DNA for the CDR3 is TGTGCCTGCCAGAAGACAGGGTGGTTGGGGCAGCCCCAGCATTTT. Translating it yields CACQKTGWLGQPQHF.

The DNA of the CDR3 is TGTGCCAGCAGCTTGCTGGCTAGCGGGCCCTACGAGCAGTACTTC. Protein product: CASSLLASGPYEQYF. The V call is TRBV5-4, the J call TRBJ2-7, with 8 nucleotides matching TRBD2. The V and J ends lost 1 base and 2 bases, in that order; junction bases with no gene match: 5. Germline-derived CDR1 and CDR2 are SGHNT and YYREEE (reference sequence). The CDR3 covers 15 residues.

The chain joins TRBV28 to TRBJ1-2; 7 bases line up with TRBD1. Looked up from germline, CDR1 is MDHEN and CDR2 is SYDVKM. The CDR3 extends over 15 amino acids. With V trimmed by 2 bases and J by 3 bases, 6 bases remained unmatched. CDR3 protein: CASSLVGGLDYGYTF. CDR3 bases: TGTGCCAGCAGTTTAGTAGGGGGCCTCGACTATGGCTACACCTTC.

J is TRBJ2-2 and V is TRBV10-2; 10 bases align to TRBD1. Germline V gene data show CDR1 as WSHSY and CDR2 as SAAADI. This CDR3 region has 16 residues. The junction had 10 bases not matched to a gene; V was cut back by 8 bases and J by 4 bases. CDR3 sequence reads: CASATGTGVGTGELFF. The CDR3 bases are TGCGCCAGCGCCACCGGGACAGGGGTTGGCACCGGGGAGCTGTTTTTT.

The CDR3 region is CASSLTIANRGDNEQFF. CDR3 nucleotides: TGCGCCAGCAGCTTGACCATAGCGAACAGGGGCGACAATGAGCAGTTCTTC. This rearrangement joins TRBV5-1 to TRBJ2-1; the match to TRBD1 covers 7 bases. Trimming removed 1 base from V and 5 bases from J; junction bases left unmatched: 12. The germline V gene encodes CDR1 SGHRS and CDR2 YFSETQ. CDR3 length equals 17 residues.

The chain links TRBV4-1 to TRBJ1-5; D remains ambiguous. The CDR3 runs 16 residues. The V gene lost 0 bases and the J gene lost 0 bases, with 9 bases spanning the gap. Germline-derived CDR1 and CDR2 are MGHRA and YSYEKL. The chain's CDR3 is CASSQDSGNSNQPQHF. CDR3 nucleotides: TGCGCCAGCAGCCAAGACTCCGGGAATAGCAATCAGCCCCAGCATTTT.

The chain links TRBV7-2 to TRBJ1-1; the D gene is possibly TRBD1 (5 bases). Germline CDR1 is SGHTA and CDR2 is FQGNSA. V lost 3 bases and J 3 bases, leaving 11 bases between the germline ends. The CDR3 is 14 residues long. CDR3 in DNA: TGTGCCAGCAGCTTCAGGGTCAGGTACACTGAAGCTTTCTTT. This codes for CASSFRVRYTEAFF.

The chain employs TRBV4-1 and TRBJ2-7; maybe TRBD2 (5 bases). V was pared by 1 base and J by 3 bases, with 13 bases between. Germline V gives CDR1 MGHRA, CDR2 YSYEKL. This CDR3 has 15 amino acids. The CDR3: CASSQGTLALYEQYV. CDR3 nucleotide sequence: TGCGCCAGCAGCCAAGGGACCCTAGCCCTCTACGAGCAGTACGTC.

The V and J genes are TRBV5-1 and TRBJ2-7; 8 nucleotides agree with TRBD2. This CDR3 region has 14 residues. Germline CDR1 is SGHRS and CDR2 is YFSETQ. Trimming at V came to 3 bases and at J to 5 bases, leaving 7 bases not matched to a gene. CDR3 amino acids: CASSWTGLEDEQYV. The CDR3 DNA sequence: TGCGCCAGCAGCTGGACGGGACTAGAGGACGAGCAGTACGTC.

The chain uses TRBV5-1 and TRBJ1-3; TRBD1 aligns across 11 bases. Germline assignment: CDR1 SGHRS and CDR2 YFSETQ. The CDR3 is 13 residues long. J gave up 8 bases and V 7 bases, and 5 bases lay outside the gene matches. CDR3 nucleotide sequence: TGCGCCAGCGGACAGGGGGCGAGGGACACCATATATTTT. Protein sequence: CASGQGARDTIYF.

The chain combines TRBV4-2 with TRBJ2-2; no clear D gene. Trimming took 1 base from V and 7 from J, leaving 4 bases between them. Looked up from germline, CDR1 is LGHNA and CDR2 is YNFKEQ. CDR3 length: 12 residues. In nucleotides, the CDR3 is TGTGCCAGCAGCCAAGGTAACGGGGAGCTGTTTTTT. This codes for CASSQGNGELFF.

The chain uses TRBV19 and TRBJ2-1; 7 bases map to TRBD2. The CDR3 is made up of 16 amino acids. The germline gives CDR1 LNHDA, CDR2 SQIVND (reference sequence). The V gene end was trimmed by 1 base and the J gene end by 7 bases; junction bases not matched to a gene: 10. The CDR3 region is CASSIGGRALRNEQFF. CDR3 coding DNA: TGTGCCAGTAGTATAGGTGGGAGGGCCCTCCGGAATGAGCAGTTCTTC. Filled out from reference TRBV19 and TRBJ2-1, the complete variable domain reads DGGITQSPKYLFRKEGQNVTLSCEQNLNHDAMYWYRQDPGQGLRLIYYSQIVNDFQKGDIAEGYSVSREKKESFPLTVTSAQKNPTAFYLCASSIGGRALRNEQFFGPGTRLTVL.

The rearrangement uses TRBV6-1 and TRBJ1-2; 9 bases match TRBD1. The CDR3 contains 19 residues. J gave up 0 bases and V 3 bases, and 14 bases lay outside the gene matches. Germline loops: CDR1 MNHNS, CDR2 SASEGT. The CDR3 coding sequence is TGTGCCAGCAGTGATCGACAGGGGGGATCAACTGAAACTAACTATGGCTACACCTTC. As protein: CASSDRQGGSTETNYGYTF.

The genes are TRBV2 and TRBJ2-5; 8 nucleotides line up with TRBD2. The V gene end was trimmed by 4 bases and the J gene end by 1 base; junction bases not matched to a gene: 5. Looked up from germline, CDR1 is SNHLY and CDR2 is FYNNEI. CDR3 length: 15 residues. DNA of the CDR3: TGTGCCAGCAGTGCGGGGGGGGTGACCCAAGAGACCCAGTACTTC. Translated, it gives CASSAGGVTQETQYF.

CDR3 nucleotides: TGTGCCAGCAGTGCACGCCGTGCGGGGGACACTGAAGCTTTCTTT. It translates to CASSARRAGDTEAFF. This rearrangement joins TRBV6-1 to TRBJ1-1; D is possibly TRBD1 (5 bases). V gave up 4 bases and J gave up 3 bases, with 15 bases separating them. The CDR3 loop spans 15 amino acids. Germline values: CDR1 MNHNS, CDR2 SASEGT.

This chain connects TRBV5-5 to TRBJ1-5; tentative D call: TRBD1 (6 bases). The CDR3 loop spans 13 amino acids. In germline, CDR1 is SGHKS, CDR2 YYEKEE (reference sequence). V lost 5 bases to trimming and J lost 5 bases, with 11 bases between them. As DNA, the CDR3 is TGTGCCAGCAGTCGGGACATCGATCAGCCCCAGCATTTT. Encoded protein: CASSRDIDQPQHF.